This passage covers 3 T cell receptor beta chains from one sample sequenced in a study of T cell responses to AZD1222 COVID-19 vaccine. Libraries were prepared by immunoSEQ multiplex PCR; TCRdb keeps only in-frame clonotypes and omits some of them. The sample has around 140,000 clones, more than 70% seen once. The sample was peripheral blood, taken 28 days after the second AZD1222 dose. The source of these receptors is an adult who received the AZD1222 COVID-19 vaccine.

J is TRBJ1-6 and V is TRBV10-3; D is undetermined. The germline V gene has CDR1 ENHRY and CDR2 SYGVKD. The CDR3 has 13 residues. V lost 7 bases and J 0 bases, leaving 4 bases between the germline ends. CDR3 loop: CAIMSSYNSPLHF. CDR3 nucleotide sequence: TGTGCCATCATGAGCTCCTATAATTCACCCCTCCACTTT.

The rearrangement joins TRBV18 to TRBJ2-5; the D gene could be TRBD1 or TRBD2 (5 bases each). CDR1 KGHSH and CDR2 LQKENI come from the germline V gene. The CDR3 loop spans 13 amino acids. The V gene lost 5 bases and the J gene lost 5 bases, with 12 bases spanning the gap. The CDR3 DNA reads as TGTGCCAGCTCAGGGGCAGGCGGGGAGACCCAGTACTTC. Protein product: CASSGAGGETQYF. The full variable domain, its missing parts supplied by reference TRBV18 and TRBJ2-5, is NAGVMQNPRHLVRRRGQEARLRCSPMKGHSHVYWYRQLPEEGLKFMVYLQKENIIDESGMPKERFSAEFPKEGPSILRIQQVVRGDSAAYFCASSGAGGETQYFGPGTRLLVL.

The chain joins TRBV5-5 to TRBJ2-5, with D possibly called TRBD1 or TRBD2 (5 bases each). The CDR3 loop spans 13 amino acids. The germline V gene encodes CDR1 SGHKS and CDR2 YYEKEE (reference sequence). V lost 2 bases and J lost 7, with 12 bases in between. Here the CDR3 reads CASSFWGKMTQYF. The CDR3 region has the DNA TGTGCCAGCAGCTTTTGGGGGAAGATGACCCAGTACTTC.